The present TCR beta chain was sequenced within a study of spatial heterogeneity in lung cancer. TCR cDNA molecules were tagged individually, and each one carried a unique molecular identifier. TCRdb redid the calling of the 5' RACE reads with MiXCR, one entry per CDR3 protein. The data contain 43,000 or so distinct CDR3 sequences, about an eighth of them singletons. Time point described: blood at routine non-recurrence follow-up after resection. Whole RNA was taken from tumor, nontumor lung or frozen PBMC; it was then sequenced unsorted. This CDR3 is built from 15 residues. The V and J ends lost 6 bases and 5 bases respectively, with 19 bases between them. Per the germline V gene, CDR1 is MNHEY and CDR2 is SMNVEV (reference sequence).

The chain couples TRBV27 to TRBJ2-5; D could derive from TRBD1 or TRBD2 (5 bases each). The sequence derives from a male donor with early-stage non-small cell lung cancer. Sequencing was performed on PBMCs, taken at follow-up. The CDR3 protein is CASREAGSPPETQYF. The CDR3 DNA reads TGTGCCAGCAGAGAAGCAGGGAGCCCCCCGGAGACCCAGTACTTC.